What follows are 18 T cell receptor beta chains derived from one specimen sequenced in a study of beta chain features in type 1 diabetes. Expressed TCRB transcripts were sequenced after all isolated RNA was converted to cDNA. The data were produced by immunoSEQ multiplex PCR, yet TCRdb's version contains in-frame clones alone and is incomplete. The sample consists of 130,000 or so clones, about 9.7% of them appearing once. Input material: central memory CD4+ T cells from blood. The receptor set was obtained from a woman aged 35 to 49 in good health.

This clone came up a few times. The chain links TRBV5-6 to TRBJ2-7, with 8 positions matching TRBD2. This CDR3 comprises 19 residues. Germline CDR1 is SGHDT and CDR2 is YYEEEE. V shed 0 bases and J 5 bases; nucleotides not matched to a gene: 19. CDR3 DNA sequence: TGTGCCAGCAGCTTGGGTAGGAGTCTAGCGGGCGCCGTTGTAAACGAGCAGTACTTC. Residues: CASSLGRSLAGAVVNEQYF.

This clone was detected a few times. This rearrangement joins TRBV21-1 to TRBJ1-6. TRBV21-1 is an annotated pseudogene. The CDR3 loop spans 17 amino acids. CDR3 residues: CASSKESGSSYNSPLHF. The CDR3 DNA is TGTGCCAGCAGCAAAGAGAGCGGGAGCTCCTATAATTCACCCCTCCACTTT.

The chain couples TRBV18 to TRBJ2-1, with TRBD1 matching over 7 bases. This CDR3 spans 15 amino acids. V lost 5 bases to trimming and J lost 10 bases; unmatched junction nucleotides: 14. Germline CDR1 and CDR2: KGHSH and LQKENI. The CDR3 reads CASSNFAGGRSEQFF. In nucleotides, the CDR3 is TGTGCCAGCTCAAACTTTGCAGGGGGTAGGAGCGAGCAGTTCTTC.

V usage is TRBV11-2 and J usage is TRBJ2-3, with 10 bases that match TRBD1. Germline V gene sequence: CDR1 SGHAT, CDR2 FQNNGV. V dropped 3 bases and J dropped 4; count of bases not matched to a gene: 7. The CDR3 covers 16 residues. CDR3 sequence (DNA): TGTGCCAGCAGCTTGACGCGACAGGGGGCCGCAGATACGCAGTATTTT. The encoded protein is CASSLTRQGAADTQYF.

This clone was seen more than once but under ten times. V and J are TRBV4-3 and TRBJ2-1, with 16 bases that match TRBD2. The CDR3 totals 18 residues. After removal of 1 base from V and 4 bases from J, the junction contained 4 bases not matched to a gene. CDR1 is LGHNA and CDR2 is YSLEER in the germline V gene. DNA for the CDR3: TGCGCCAGCAGCCAAGGTGGGACTAGCGGGGGGGGATACAATGAGCAGTTCTTC. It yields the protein CASSQGGTSGGGYNEQFF.

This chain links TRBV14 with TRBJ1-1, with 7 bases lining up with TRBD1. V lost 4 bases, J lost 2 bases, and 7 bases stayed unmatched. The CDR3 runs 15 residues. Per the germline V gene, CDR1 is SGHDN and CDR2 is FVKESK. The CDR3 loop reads CASSPPGTVNTEAFF. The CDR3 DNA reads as TGTGCCAGCAGCCCACCCGGGACAGTTAACACTGAAGCTTTCTTT. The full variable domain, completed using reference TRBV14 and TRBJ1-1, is EAGVTQFPSHSVIEKGQTVTLRCDPISGHDNLYWYRRVMGKEIKFLLHFVKESKQDESGMPNNRFLAERTGGTYSTLKVQPAELEDSGVYFCASSPPGTVNTEAFFGQGTRLTVV.

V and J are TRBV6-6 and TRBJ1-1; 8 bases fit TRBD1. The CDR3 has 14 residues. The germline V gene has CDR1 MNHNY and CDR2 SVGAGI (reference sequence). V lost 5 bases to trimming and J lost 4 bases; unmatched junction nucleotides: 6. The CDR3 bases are TGTGCCAGCAGTGACAGGGGAGAAGGCACTGAAGCTTTCTTT. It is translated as CASSDRGEGTEAFF.

CDR3 bases: TGTGCCAGCAGTATACGACAGGGTGGGACTGAAGCTTTCTTT. This gives the protein CASSIRQGGTEAFF. The V call is TRBV6-1, the J call TRBJ1-1; TRBD1 matches at 7 bases. The ends lost 5 bases at V and 5 bases at J; junction bases unmatched: 8. Germline CDR1 reads MNHNS; CDR2 reads SASEGT. CDR3 length: 14 residues.

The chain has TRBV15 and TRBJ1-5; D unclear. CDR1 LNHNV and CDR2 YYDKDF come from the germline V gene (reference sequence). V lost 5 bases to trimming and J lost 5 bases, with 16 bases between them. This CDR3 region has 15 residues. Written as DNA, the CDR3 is TGTGCCACCAGCTCCGGAGGGCGGAGAGATCAGCCCCAGCATTTT. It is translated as CATSSGGRRDQPQHF. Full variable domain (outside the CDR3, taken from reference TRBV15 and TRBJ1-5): DAMVIQNPRYQVTQFGKPVTLSCSQTLNHNVMYWYQQKSSQAPKLLFHYYDKDFNNEADTPDNFQSRRPNTSFCFLDIRSPGLGDTAMYLCATSSGGRRDQPQHFGDGTRLSIL.

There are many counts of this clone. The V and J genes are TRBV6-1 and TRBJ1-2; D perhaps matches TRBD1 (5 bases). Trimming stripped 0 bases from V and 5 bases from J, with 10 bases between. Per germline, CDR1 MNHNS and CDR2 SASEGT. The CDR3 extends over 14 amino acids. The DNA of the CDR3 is TGTGCCAGCAGTGAAGCAGGGGCCGAGTATGGCTACACCTTC. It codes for CASSEAGAEYGYTF.

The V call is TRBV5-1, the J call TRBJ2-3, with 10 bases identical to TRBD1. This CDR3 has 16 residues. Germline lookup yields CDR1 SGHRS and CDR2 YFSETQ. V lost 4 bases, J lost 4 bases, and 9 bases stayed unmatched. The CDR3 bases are TGCGCCAGCAGCGGGTCCGGGACAGGGGAGGCAGATACGCAGTATTTT. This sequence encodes CASSGSGTGEADTQYF.

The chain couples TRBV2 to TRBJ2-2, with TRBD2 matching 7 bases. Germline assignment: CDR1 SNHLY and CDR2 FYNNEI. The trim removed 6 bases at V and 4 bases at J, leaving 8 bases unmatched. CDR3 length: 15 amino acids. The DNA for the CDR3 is TGTGCCAGCAGGAGACTAGCCGGTGTCACCGGGGAGCTGTTTTTT. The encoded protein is CASRRLAGVTGELFF.

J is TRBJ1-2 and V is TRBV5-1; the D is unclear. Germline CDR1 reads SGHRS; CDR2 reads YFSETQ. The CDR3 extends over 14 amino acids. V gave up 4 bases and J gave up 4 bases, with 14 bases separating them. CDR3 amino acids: CASSRLETGYGYTF. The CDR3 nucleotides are TGCGCCAGCAGCAGGTTAGAGACGGGCTATGGCTACACCTTC.

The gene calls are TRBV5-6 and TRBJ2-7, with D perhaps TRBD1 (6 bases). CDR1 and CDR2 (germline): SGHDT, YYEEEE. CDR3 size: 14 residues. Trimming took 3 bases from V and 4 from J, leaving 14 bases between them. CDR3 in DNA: TGTGCCAGCAGCTCCCCCGCGAGGGGGTACGAGCAGTACTTC. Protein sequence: CASSSPARGYEQYF.

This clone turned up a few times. In DNA form, the CDR3 reads TGTGCCAGCAGCCCCCCGGCGGGAGGGACATGGGCGCAGTATTTT. Translation: CASSPPAGGTWAQYF. This chain connects TRBV7-8 to TRBJ2-3; 9 nucleotides agree with TRBD2. This CDR3 comprises 15 residues. Germline V gene sequence: CDR1 SGHVS, CDR2 FQNEAQ. J was trimmed by 10 bases and V by 5 bases; bases with no gene match: 13.

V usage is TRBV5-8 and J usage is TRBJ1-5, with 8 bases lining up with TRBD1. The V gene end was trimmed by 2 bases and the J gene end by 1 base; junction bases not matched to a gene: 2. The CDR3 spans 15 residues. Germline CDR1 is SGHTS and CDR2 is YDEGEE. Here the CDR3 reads CASSFQGASNQPQHF. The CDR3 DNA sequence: TGTGCCAGCAGCTTCCAGGGGGCCAGCAATCAGCCCCAGCATTTT.

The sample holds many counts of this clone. CDR3 amino acids: CASSFSRDRVEAFF. Here the CDR3 DNA reads TGTGCCAGCAGCTTTTCCCGAGACAGGGTCGAAGCTTTCTTT. V usage is TRBV5-4 and J usage is TRBJ1-1; 7 nucleotides match TRBD1. Germline V gives CDR1 SGHNT, CDR2 YYREEE (reference sequence). The J segment lost 8 bases and the V segment lost 2 bases, leaving 9 bases of the junction unmatched. This CDR3 has 14 amino acids.

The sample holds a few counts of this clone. The CDR3 DNA reads as TGTGCCAGCAGTGCCCGAGCGGGGGGGCCGTCCGATACGCAGTATTTT. The encoded protein is CASSARAGGPSDTQYF. The rearrangement joins TRBV6-1 to TRBJ2-3, with 10 bases lining up with TRBD2. The length of the CDR3 is 16 residues. Germline values: CDR1 MNHNS, CDR2 SASEGT. With V trimmed by 4 bases and J by 6 bases, 10 bases remained unmatched.